This passage covers 10 T cell receptor beta chains from one sample sequenced in a study of blood T cells in healthy people across ages. Then a second PCR, running about 6 to 12 cycles, was carried out with a sample-barcoded 5' primer and a J-beta primer mix. Each CDR3 protein is one row after TCRdb ran MiXCR on the 5' RACE reads. The sample includes 800,000 to 1,300,000 distinct CDR3 sequences, less than 25% seen only once; the top ten take around 0.75%. The data also belong to a second study, concerning T cells of mothers and their children.

Sequencing was carried out using blood. The receptors were gathered from a girl under 10 years old in good health.

The rearrangement joins TRBV27 to TRBJ2-7; 8 bases match TRBD1. Germline values: CDR1 MNHEY, CDR2 SMNVEV (reference sequence). This CDR3 spans 14 amino acids. V trimming: 6 bases; J trimming: 5 bases; junction bases outside the gene matches: 9. The CDR3 is CASSMTGVIHEQYF. Here the CDR3 DNA reads TGTGCCAGCAGCATGACAGGGGTAATCCACGAGCAGTACTTC.

This clonotype appeared once. CDR3 protein: CASSYGTSGFYEQYF. As DNA, the CDR3 is TGTGCCAGCAGCTACGGGACTAGCGGCTTCTACGAGCAGTACTTC. The J gene is TRBJ2-7, the V gene TRBV7-2; 11 bases match TRBD2. Germline CDR1 SGHTA, CDR2 FQGNSA. Trimming cost V 4 bases and J 3 bases; bases outside gene matches: 5. The CDR3 spans 15 residues.

This clonotype has a handful of counts. CDR3 region: CSARLGGTGTQYF. CDR3 DNA sequence: TGCAGTGCTAGACTCGGCGGCACCGGGACCCAGTACTTC. The V gene is TRBV20-1, the J gene TRBJ2-5; unclear D gene. With 2 bases removed from V and 7 bases from J, the gap between germline ends came to 14 bases. The CDR3 sequence is 13 residues long. Germline CDR1 reads DFQATT; CDR2 reads SNEGSKA (reference sequence).

This clonotype was seen at least ten times. This chain joins TRBV20-1 and TRBJ2-7; either TRBD1 or TRBD2 may fit D (6 bases each). Germline V gene data show CDR1 as DFQATT and CDR2 as SNEGSKA (reference sequence). The germline V and J ends were trimmed by 3 bases and 5 bases, with 11 bases remaining between them. The CDR3 runs to 12 residues. The CDR3 nucleotides are TGCAGTGCTAGTGGGGGGCGCAACGAGCAGTACTTC. Translating it yields CSASGGRNEQYF.

This clonotype was detected a few times. The J gene is TRBJ2-5, the V gene TRBV9; 8 nucleotides agree with TRBD2. Germline CDR1 reads SGDLS; CDR2 reads YYNGEE. J was trimmed by 2 bases and V by 4 bases; bases with no gene match: 10. The CDR3 is 16 amino acids. CDR3 region: CASSPLGAGEQETQYF. The CDR3 bases are TGTGCCAGCAGCCCCTTGGGAGCGGGGGAACAAGAGACCCAGTACTTC.

The chain combines TRBV5-1 with TRBJ2-5; 8 nucleotides line up with TRBD2. The closer fit of TRBJ2-1 to the DNA end suggests the J call may be wrong. CDR1 and CDR2 from the germline V gene are SGHRS and YFSETQ. This CDR3 contains 17 residues. Here the CDR3 DNA reads TGCGCCAGCAGCCCAAACGGGATGGGGACTAGTTCTATTGAGCAGTTCTTC. Amino acids: CASSPNGMGTSSIEQFF.

The table lists this clonotype with a few counts. The chain uses TRBV2 and TRBJ2-1; tentatively, D is TRBD1 or TRBD2 (6 bases each). Germline V gives CDR1 SNHLY, CDR2 FYNNEI. V was trimmed by 6 bases and J by 9 bases, leaving 15 bases between them. The CDR3 has 13 amino acids. The CDR3 sequence: CASRGGLGVEQFF. The CDR3 coding sequence is TGTGCCAGCAGGGGGGGCCTCGGTGTTGAGCAGTTCTTC. The full variable domain, in which reference TRBV2 and TRBJ2-1 provide the parts outside the CDR3, is EPEVTQTPSHQVTQMGQEVILRCVPISNHLYFYWYRQILGQKVEFLVSFYNNEISEKSEIFDDQFSVERPDGSNFTLKIRSTKLEDSAMYFCASRGGLGVEQFFGPGTRLTVL.

The chain is built from TRBV20-1 and TRBJ2-3, with D maybe TRBD2 (5 bases). From germline, CDR1 is DFQATT and CDR2 SNEGSKA (reference sequence). The CDR3 sequence is 14 residues long. V was pared by 3 bases and J by 5 bases, with 15 bases between. In DNA, the CDR3 is TGCAGTGCTAGTCTTGGCGGGTGGGAAGATACGCAGTATTTT. Encoded protein: CSASLGGWEDTQYF.

The sample holds many counts of this clonotype. One junction end disagrees with the germline gene, perhaps due to a read error. This chain links TRBV7-2 with TRBJ2-1; weak D call: TRBD2 (6 bases). This CDR3 spans 15 amino acids. Per germline, CDR1 SGHTA and CDR2 FQGNSA. For the CDR3, the DNA is TGCGCCAGCAGCTTGTCCGGGGGTTCATACAATGAGCAGTTCTTC. It codes for CASSLSGGSYNEQFF.

The chain couples TRBV5-4 to TRBJ2-1; TRBD2 matches at 12 bases. There are 16 residues in the CDR3. V dropped 4 bases and J dropped 0; count of bases not matched to a gene: 2. Germline values: CDR1 SGHNT, CDR2 YYREEE (reference sequence). The CDR3 sequence is CASSRTSGTSYNEQFF. The CDR3 DNA sequence: TGTGCCAGCAGCCGGACTAGCGGGACCTCCTACAATGAGCAGTTCTTC.